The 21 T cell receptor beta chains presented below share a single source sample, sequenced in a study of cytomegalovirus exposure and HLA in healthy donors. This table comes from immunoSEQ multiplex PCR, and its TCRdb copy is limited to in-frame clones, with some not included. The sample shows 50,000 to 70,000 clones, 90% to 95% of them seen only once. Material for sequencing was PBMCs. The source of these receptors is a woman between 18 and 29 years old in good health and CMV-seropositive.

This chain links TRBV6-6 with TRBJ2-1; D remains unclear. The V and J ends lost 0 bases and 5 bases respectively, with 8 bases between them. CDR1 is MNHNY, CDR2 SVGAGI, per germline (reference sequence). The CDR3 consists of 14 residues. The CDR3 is CASSYSLGDNEQFF. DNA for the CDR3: TGTGCCAGCAGTTACTCCTTGGGCGACAATGAGCAGTTCTTC.

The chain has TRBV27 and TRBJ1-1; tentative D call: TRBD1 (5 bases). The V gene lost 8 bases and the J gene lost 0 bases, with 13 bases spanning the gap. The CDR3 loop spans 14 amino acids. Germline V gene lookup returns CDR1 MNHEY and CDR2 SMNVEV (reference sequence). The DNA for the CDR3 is TGTGCCAGCTCCCCGGGACTCATGAACACTGAAGCTTTCTTT. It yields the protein CASSPGLMNTEAFF.

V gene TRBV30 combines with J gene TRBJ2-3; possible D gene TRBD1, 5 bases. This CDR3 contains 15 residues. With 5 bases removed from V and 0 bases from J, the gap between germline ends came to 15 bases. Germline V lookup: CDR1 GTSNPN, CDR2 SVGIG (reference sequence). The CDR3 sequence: CAWFRWGTSTDTQYF. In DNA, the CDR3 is TGTGCCTGGTTTCGGTGGGGCACTAGCACAGATACGCAGTATTTT.

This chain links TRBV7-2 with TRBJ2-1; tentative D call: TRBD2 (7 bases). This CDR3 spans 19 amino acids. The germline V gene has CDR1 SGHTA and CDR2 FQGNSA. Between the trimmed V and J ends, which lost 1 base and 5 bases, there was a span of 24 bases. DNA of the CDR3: TGTGCCAGCAGCTTAGTAGGTGGCATGTGGGGGGGCTTGAACAATGAGCAGTTCTTC. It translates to CASSLVGGMWGGLNNEQFF.

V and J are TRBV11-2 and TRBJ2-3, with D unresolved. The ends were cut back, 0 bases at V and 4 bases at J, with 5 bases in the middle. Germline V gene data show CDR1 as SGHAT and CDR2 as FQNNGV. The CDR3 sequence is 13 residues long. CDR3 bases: TGTGCCAGCAGCTTAGAGAGGCCAGATACGCAGTATTTT. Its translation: CASSLERPDTQYF.

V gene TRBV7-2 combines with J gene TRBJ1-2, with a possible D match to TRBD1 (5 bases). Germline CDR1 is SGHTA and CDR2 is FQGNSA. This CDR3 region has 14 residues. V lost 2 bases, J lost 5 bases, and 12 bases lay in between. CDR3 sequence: CASSLTWPGYGYTF. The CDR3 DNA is TGTGCCAGCAGCTTAACTTGGCCAGGGTATGGCTACACCTTC.

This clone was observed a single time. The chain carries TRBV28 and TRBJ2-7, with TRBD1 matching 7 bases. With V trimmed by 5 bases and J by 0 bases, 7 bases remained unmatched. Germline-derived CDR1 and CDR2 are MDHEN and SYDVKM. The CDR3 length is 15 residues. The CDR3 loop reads CASSPSTGSSYEQYF. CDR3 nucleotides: TGTGCCAGCAGTCCTTCGACAGGGAGCTCCTACGAGCAGTACTTC. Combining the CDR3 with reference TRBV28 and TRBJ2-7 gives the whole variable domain DVKVTQSSRYLVKRTGEKVFLECVQDMDHENMFWYRQDPGLGLRLIYFSYDVKMKEKGDIPEGYSVSREKKERFSLILESASTNQTSMYLCASSPSTGSSYEQYFGPGTRLTVT.

The CDR3, as DNA: TGTGCCAGCAGCCAGGGGGATACGCAGTATTTT. It encodes CASSQGDTQYF. The chain recombines TRBV7-9 with TRBJ2-3; a possible D gene is TRBD1 (6 bases). Trimming stripped 5 bases from V and 6 bases from J, with 6 bases between. CDR3 length: 11 amino acids. The germline gives CDR1 SEHNR, CDR2 FQNEAQ (reference sequence). The full variable domain, rest sourced from reference TRBV7-9 and TRBJ2-3, is DTGVSQNPRHKITKRGQNVTFRCDPISEHNRLYWYRQTLGQGPEFLTYFQNEAQLEKSRLLSDRFSAERPKGSFSTLEIQRTEQGDSAMYLCASSQGDTQYFGPGTRLTVL.

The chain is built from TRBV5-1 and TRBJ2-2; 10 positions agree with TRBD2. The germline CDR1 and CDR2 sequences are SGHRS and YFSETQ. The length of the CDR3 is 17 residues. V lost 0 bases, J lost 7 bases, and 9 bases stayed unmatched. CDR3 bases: TGCGCCAGCAGCTTGGTAGCGGGAGGCTCTGGCGGCGGGGAGCTGTTTTTT. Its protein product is CASSLVAGGSGGGELFF. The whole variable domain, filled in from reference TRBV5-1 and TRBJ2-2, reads KAGVTQTPRYLIKTRGQQVTLSCSPISGHRSVSWYQQTPGQGLQFLFEYFSETQRNKGNFPGRFSGRQFSNSRSEMNVSTLELGDSALYLCASSLVAGGSGGGELFFGEGSRLTVL.

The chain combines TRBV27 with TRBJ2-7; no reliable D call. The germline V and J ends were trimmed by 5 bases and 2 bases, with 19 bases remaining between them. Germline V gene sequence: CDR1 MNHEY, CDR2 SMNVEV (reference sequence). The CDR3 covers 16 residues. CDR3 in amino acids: CASSTRDGLGAYEQYF. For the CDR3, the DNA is TGTGCCAGCAGTACCCGAGACGGTCTCGGAGCCTACGAGCAGTACTTC.

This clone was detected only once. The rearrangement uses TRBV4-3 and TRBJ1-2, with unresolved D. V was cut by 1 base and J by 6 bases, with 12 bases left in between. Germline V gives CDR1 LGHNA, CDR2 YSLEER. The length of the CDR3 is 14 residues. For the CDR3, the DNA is TGCGCCAGCAGCCAAGGTTTCTTCAGTGATGGCTACACCTTC. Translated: CASSQGFFSDGYTF.

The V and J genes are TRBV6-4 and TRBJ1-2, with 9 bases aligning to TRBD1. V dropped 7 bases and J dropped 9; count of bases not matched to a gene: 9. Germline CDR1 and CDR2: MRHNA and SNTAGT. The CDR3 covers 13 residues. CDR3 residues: CASKRQGDMSYTF. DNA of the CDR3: TGTGCCAGCAAAAGACAGGGGGATATGAGCTACACCTTC.

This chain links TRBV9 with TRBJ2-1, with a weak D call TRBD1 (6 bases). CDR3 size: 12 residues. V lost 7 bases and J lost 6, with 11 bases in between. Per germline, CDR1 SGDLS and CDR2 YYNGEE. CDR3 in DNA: TGTGCCAGCTCCCTGGGGGCCAATGAGCAGTTCTTC. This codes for CASSLGANEQFF. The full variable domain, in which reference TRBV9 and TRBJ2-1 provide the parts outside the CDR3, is DSGVTQTPKHLITATGQRVTLRCSPRSGDLSVYWYQQSLDQGLQFLIQYYNGEERAKGNILERFSAQQFPDLHSELNLSSLELGDSALYFCASSLGANEQFFGPGTRLTVL.

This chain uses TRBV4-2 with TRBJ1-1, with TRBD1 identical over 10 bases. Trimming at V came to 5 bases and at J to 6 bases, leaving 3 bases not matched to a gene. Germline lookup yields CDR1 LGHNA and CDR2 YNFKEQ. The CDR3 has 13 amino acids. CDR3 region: CASSAGTGAEAFF. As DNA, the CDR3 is TGTGCCAGCAGCGCCGGGACAGGGGCTGAAGCTTTCTTT.

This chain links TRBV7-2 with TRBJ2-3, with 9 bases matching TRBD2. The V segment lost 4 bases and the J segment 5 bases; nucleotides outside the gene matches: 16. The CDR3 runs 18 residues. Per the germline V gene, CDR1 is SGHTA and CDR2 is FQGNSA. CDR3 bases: TGTGCCAGCAGCTCTGGGGGACTAGCCTCGGGAGGTTTAGATACGCAGTATTTT. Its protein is CASSSGGLASGGLDTQYF.

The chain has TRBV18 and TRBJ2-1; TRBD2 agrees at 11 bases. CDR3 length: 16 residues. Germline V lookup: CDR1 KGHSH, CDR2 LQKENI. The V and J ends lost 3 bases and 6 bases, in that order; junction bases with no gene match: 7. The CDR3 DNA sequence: TGTGCCAGCTCACCCTTACTAGCGGGGGCCACCAATGAGCAGTTCTTC. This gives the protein CASSPLLAGATNEQFF.

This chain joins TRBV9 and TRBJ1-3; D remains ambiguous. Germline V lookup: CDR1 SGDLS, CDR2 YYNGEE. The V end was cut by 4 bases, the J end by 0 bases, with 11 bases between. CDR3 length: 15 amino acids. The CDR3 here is CASSPGSSSGNTIYF. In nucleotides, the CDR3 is TGTGCCAGCAGCCCCGGTTCTAGCTCTGGAAACACCATATATTTT.

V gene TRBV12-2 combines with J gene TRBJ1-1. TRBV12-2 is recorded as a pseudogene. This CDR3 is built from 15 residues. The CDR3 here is CASRSIGRRDTEAFF. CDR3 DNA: TGTGCAAGTCGCTCCATAGGGAGAAGGGACACTGAAGCTTTCTTT.

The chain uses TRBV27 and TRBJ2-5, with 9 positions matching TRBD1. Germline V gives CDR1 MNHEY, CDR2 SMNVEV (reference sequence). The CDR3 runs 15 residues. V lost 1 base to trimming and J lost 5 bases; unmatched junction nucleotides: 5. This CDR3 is CASSLFGTGMETQYF. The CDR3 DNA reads TGTGCCAGCAGTTTATTCGGGACAGGGATGGAGACCCAGTACTTC.

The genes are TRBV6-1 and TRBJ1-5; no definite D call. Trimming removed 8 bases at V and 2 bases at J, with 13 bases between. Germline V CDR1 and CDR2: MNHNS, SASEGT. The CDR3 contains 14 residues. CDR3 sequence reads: CASEGFLGNQPQHF. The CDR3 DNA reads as TGTGCCAGCGAGGGTTTTCTGGGCAATCAGCCCCAGCATTTT.

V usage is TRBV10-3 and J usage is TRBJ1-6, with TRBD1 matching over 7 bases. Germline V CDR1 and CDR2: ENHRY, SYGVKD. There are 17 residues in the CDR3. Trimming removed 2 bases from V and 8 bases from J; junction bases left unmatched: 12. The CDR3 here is CAISEGNRGRVDSPLHF. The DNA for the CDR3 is TGTGCCATCAGTGAGGGGAATAGGGGGCGGGTCGATTCACCCCTCCACTTT.